Following are 3 T cell receptor beta chains from one sample sequenced in a study of blood T cell repertoires in COVID-19. Generated by immunoSEQ multiplex PCR, the TCRdb table keeps only in-frame clones and is missing some. The repertoire holds approximately 100,000 clones, roughly 85% seen once, with about 1.8% in the top ten. Sequenced input: peripheral blood. All receptors derive from a woman aged 70-85 years with active or convalescent COVID-19.

This chain joins TRBV6-5 and TRBJ1-2, with D hard to call. CDR1 and CDR2 from the germline V gene are MNHEY and SVGAGI. With 2 bases removed from V and 8 bases from J, the gap between germline ends came to 9 bases. This CDR3 spans 12 amino acids. The DNA of the CDR3 is TGTGCCAGCAGTTACGGAGGGCTCGGCTACACCTTC. Its protein product is CASSYGGLGYTF.

The chain is built from TRBV7-2 and TRBJ1-5; 8 nucleotides agree with TRBD1. Per germline, CDR1 SGHTA and CDR2 FQGNSA. The CDR3 consists of 15 residues. J lost 5 bases, V lost 6 bases, and 9 bases had no gene match. Here the CDR3 DNA reads TGTGCCAGCAGTACAGGGGGGGAGGCCGATCAGCCCCAGCATTTT. Encoded protein: CASSTGGEADQPQHF.

There are a few counts of this clone. The junction departs from germline at one end; a sequencing error may be responsible. The chain combines TRBV5-5 with TRBJ1-2; the D gene is possibly TRBD1 (5 bases). The CDR3 has 11 amino acids. Germline CDR1 reads SGHKS; CDR2 reads YYEKEE (reference sequence). This CDR3 is CASSRDYGYTF. The CDR3 DNA follows: TGTGCCAGCAGCCGGGACTACGGCTACACCTTC. The entire variable domain, with the rest obtained from reference TRBV5-5 and TRBJ1-2, is as follows: DAGVTQSPTHLIKTRGQQVTLRCSPISGHKSVSWYQQVLGQGPQFIFQYYEKEERGRGNFPDRFSARQFPNYSSELNVNALLLGDSALYLCASSRDYGYTFGSGTRLTVV.